Given below is one T cell receptor beta chain in context. Sequenced by immunoSEQ multiplex PCR; TCRdb stores in-frame clones only, minus some. Of over 2 million clones listed, approximately 95% are singletons. Cells designated naive CD8 were CD45RO-negative and were positively selected for CCR7, with terminally differentiated effector memory CD45RA+ cells excluded. This entry is derived from a study of shared clonotypes between healthy human individuals. Germline V lookup: CDR1 MNHEY, CDR2 SMNVEV (reference sequence). V shed 5 bases, J shed 7 bases, and the junction held 4 bases outside the gene matches. This CDR3 has 14 residues.

Sequenced material: naive CD8+ T cells sorted from blood. The chain combines TRBV27 with TRBJ2-5; 13 bases align to TRBD2. This receptor was obtained from a man between 18 and 29 years old in good health. The CDR3 is CASSPWTSGGTQYF. The CDR3 DNA reads TGTGCCAGCAGTCCTTGGACTAGCGGGGGGACCCAGTACTTC.